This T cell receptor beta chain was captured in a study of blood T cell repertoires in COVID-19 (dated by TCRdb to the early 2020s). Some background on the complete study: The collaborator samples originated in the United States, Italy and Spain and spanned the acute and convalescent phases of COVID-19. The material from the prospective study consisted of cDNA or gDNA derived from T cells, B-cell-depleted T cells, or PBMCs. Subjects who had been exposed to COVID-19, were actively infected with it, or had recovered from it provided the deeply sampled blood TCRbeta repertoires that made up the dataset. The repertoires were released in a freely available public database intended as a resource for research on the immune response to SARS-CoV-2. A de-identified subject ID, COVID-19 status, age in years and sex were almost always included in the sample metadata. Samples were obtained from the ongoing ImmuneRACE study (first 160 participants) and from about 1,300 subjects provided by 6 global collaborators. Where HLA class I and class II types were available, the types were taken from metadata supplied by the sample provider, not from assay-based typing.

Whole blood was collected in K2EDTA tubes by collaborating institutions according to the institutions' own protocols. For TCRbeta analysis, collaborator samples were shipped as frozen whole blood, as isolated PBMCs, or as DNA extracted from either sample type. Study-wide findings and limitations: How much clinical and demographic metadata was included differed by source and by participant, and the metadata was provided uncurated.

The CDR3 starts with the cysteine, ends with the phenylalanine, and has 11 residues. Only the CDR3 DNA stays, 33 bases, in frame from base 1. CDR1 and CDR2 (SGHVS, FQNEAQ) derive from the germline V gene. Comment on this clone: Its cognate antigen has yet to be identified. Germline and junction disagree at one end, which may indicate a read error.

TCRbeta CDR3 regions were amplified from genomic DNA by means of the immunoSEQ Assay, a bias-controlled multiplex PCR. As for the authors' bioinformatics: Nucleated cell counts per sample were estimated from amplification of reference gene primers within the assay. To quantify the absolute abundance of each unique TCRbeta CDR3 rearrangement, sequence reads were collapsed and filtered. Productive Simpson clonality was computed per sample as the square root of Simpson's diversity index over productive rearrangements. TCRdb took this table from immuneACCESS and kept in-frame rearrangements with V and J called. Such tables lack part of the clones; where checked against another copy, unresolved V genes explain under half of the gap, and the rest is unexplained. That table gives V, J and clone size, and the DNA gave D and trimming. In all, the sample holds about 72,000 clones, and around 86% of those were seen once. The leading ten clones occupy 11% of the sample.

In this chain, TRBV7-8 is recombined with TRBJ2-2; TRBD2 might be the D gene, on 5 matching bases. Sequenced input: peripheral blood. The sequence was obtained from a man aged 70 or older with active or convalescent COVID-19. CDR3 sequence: CASSFLGKLFF. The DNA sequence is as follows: TGTGCCAGCAGCTTCCTCGGGAAGCTGTTTTTT.